The 24 T cell receptor beta chains reported below all come from one sample, sequenced in a study of T-cell memory formation after mild COVID-19. TCRdb independently ran MiXCR on the 5' RACE reads; one entry per CDR3 protein. The sample contains approximately 580,000 distinct CDR3 sequences, over 20% of which appear only once. The sequencing input was PBMCs or a T cell subset sorted from them (not recorded which). These receptors were obtained from an adult woman who had mild COVID-19 (a few samples of this study predate the infection). Cell type and time point are not known.

This clonotype was found many times. The rearrangement joins TRBV5-4 to TRBJ2-1; a possible D gene is TRBD2 (6 bases). V shed 4 bases and J shed 6 bases, with 11 bases lying between them. Germline lookup yields CDR1 SGHNT and CDR2 YYREEE (reference sequence). The CDR3 loop spans 13 amino acids. The CDR3 DNA is TGTGCCAGCAGCAAGGGACTTCCCAATGAGCAGTTCTTC. Translated, it gives CASSKGLPNEQFF. Full variable domain (outside the CDR3, taken from reference TRBV5-4 and TRBJ2-1): ETGVTQSPTHLIKTRGQQVTLRCSSQSGHNTVSWYQQALGQGPQFIFQYYREEENGRGNFPPRFSGLQFPNYSSELNVNALELDDSALYLCASSKGLPNEQFFGPGTRLTVL.

This sequence joins TRBV6-7 and TRBJ1-1; no firm D call. TRBV6-7 falls under the ORF class, with uncertain function. The CDR3 is 15 amino acids. V was pared by 1 base and J by 1 base, with 10 bases between. The CDR3 DNA sequence: TGTGCCAGCAGTTACTGTTGGAAGAGGAACACTGAAGCTTTCTTT. Its translation is CASSYCWKRNTEAFF.

V usage is TRBV20-1 and J usage is TRBJ2-2; D call uncertain. The V end was cut by 1 base, the J end by 5 bases, with 14 bases between. CDR1 and CDR2 from the germline V gene are DFQATT and SNEGSKA (reference sequence). The CDR3 totals 15 residues. In DNA, the CDR3 is TGCAGTGCTAGAGCGGCAGGAAAGGCTACCGGGGAGCTGTTTTTT. It codes for CSARAAGKATGELFF.

This clonotype was observed a handful of times. The chain links TRBV6-5 to TRBJ1-1; possible D gene TRBD1, 6 bases. V lost 0 bases to trimming and J lost 5 bases, with 16 bases between them. The CDR3 spans 16 residues. Germline CDR1 is MNHEY and CDR2 is SVGAGI. The CDR3: CASSYSSGGRGTEAFF. CDR3 DNA sequence: TGTGCCAGCAGTTACTCTTCCGGGGGGCGCGGGACTGAAGCTTTCTTT.

This clonotype appeared a few times. The rearrangement links TRBV20-1 to TRBJ2-4; 7 bases fit TRBD1. Germline V CDR1 and CDR2: DFQATT, SNEGSKA (reference sequence). This CDR3 region has 15 residues. The V segment lost 3 bases and the J segment 0 bases; nucleotides outside the gene matches: 5. CDR3 coding DNA: TGCAGTGCTAGGCATCAGGGGGTAGCCAAAAACATTCAGTACTTC. Translating gives CSARHQGVAKNIQYF.

This clonotype has ten or more counts. The rearrangement links TRBV21-1 to TRBJ2-7; the table gives TRBD2 as D, unverified against the DNA. TRBV21-1 is described as a pseudogene. The CDR3 sequence is 14 residues long. CDR3 sequence (DNA): TGTGCCAGCAGCGCACCGGGACTAGCCTACGAGCAGTACTTC. Its protein is CASSAPGLAYEQYF.

The chain employs TRBV27 and TRBJ2-4, with a weak D call TRBD1 (5 bases). The ends were cut back, 3 bases at V and 1 base at J, with 13 bases in the middle. Germline values: CDR1 MNHEY, CDR2 SMNVEV (reference sequence). This CDR3 contains 16 residues. The CDR3 is CASSFGSPGAKNIQYF. CDR3 nucleotides: TGTGCCAGCAGTTTCGGGTCCCCAGGGGCCAAAAACATTCAGTACTTC.

V and J are TRBV15 and TRBJ2-5; 7 bases fit TRBD2. Germline V gives CDR1 LNHNV, CDR2 YYDKDF (reference sequence). The CDR3 loop spans 15 amino acids. The V segment lost 5 bases and the J segment 0 bases; nucleotides outside the gene matches: 6. This CDR3 reads CATSSGGAHQETQYF. CDR3 coding DNA: TGTGCCACCAGCTCGGGGGGTGCCCACCAAGAGACCCAGTACTTC.

This chain joins TRBV11-3 and TRBJ2-7; tentative D call: TRBD2 (6 bases). The CDR3 sequence is 15 residues long. V was trimmed by 1 base and J by 7 bases, leaving 17 bases between them. CDR1 and CDR2 from the germline V gene are SGHNT and YENEEA. The CDR3 nucleotides are TGTGCCAGCAGCTTAGCGGGACTCCCCTCCTCGGAGCAGTACTTC. It yields the protein CASSLAGLPSSEQYF.

This clonotype was counted a few times. This chain connects TRBV6-5 to TRBJ1-6; D remains unclear. The CDR3 has 14 residues. CDR1 is MNHEY, CDR2 SVGAGI, per germline. V was clipped by 7 bases and J by 5 bases, with 12 bases between them. DNA for the CDR3: TGTGCCAGCAAACAGAGACGTAATAATTCACCCCTCCACTTT. Translated, it gives CASKQRRNNSPLHF.

A few counts support this clonotype. This sequence joins TRBV2 and TRBJ2-7; TRBD2 aligns across 7 bases. Germline V CDR1 and CDR2: SNHLY, FYNNEI. The CDR3 totals 16 residues. J gave up 2 bases and V 0 bases, and 7 bases lay outside the gene matches. CDR3 sequence (DNA): TGTGCCAGCAGTGAAGCGGGGGGGGTGTTCCCCTACGAGCAGTACTTC. Protein: CASSEAGGVFPYEQYF.

The CDR3 spells CATSDGTGSNEQFF. In DNA, the CDR3 is TGTGCCACCAGCGACGGGACAGGGAGCAATGAGCAGTTCTTC. The V and J genes are TRBV15 and TRBJ2-1, with 9 bases identical to TRBD1. The germline CDR1 and CDR2 sequences are LNHNV and YYDKDF (reference sequence). V trimming: 5 bases; J trimming: 6 bases; junction bases outside the gene matches: 5. CDR3 size: 14 residues. The entire variable domain, with the rest obtained from reference TRBV15 and TRBJ2-1, is as follows: DAMVIQNPRYQVTQFGKPVTLSCSQTLNHNVMYWYQQKSSQAPKLLFHYYDKDFNNEADTPDNFQSRRPNTSFCFLDIRSPGLGDTAMYLCATSDGTGSNEQFFGPGTRLTVL.

This clonotype appeared many times. V and J are TRBV5-1 and TRBJ1-2; TRBD1 matches at 12 bases. The CDR3 consists of 15 residues. Trimming cost V 4 bases and J 4 bases; bases outside gene matches: 5. The germline gives CDR1 SGHRS, CDR2 YFSETQ. CDR3 in DNA: TGCGCCAGCAGCCCCGGGACAGGGGGCAGCTATGGCTACACCTTC. It is translated as CASSPGTGGSYGYTF.

V is TRBV19 and J is TRBJ1-5; TRBD1 might be the D (6 bases). Trimming shortened V by 0 bases and J by 5 bases, and 11 bases separated the two germline ends. CDR1 LNHDA and CDR2 SQIVND come from the germline V gene (reference sequence). The CDR3 spans 15 residues. This chain's CDR3 is CASSIEGTIYQPQHF. The CDR3 region has the DNA TGTGCCAGTAGTATAGAGGGGACAATCTATCAGCCCCAGCATTTT.

This clonotype was counted a few times. The chain joins TRBV12-3 or TRBV12-4 to TRBJ2-7, with TRBD1 matching 7 bases. With V trimmed by 5 bases and J by 4 bases, 14 bases remained unmatched. The CDR3 sequence is 16 residues long. CDR3 bases: TGTGCCAGCAGTCCGAGGATGACTCGACAGGGTTACGAGCAGTACTTC. Its translation is CASSPRMTRQGYEQYF.

This clonotype occurred a few times. This chain's CDR3 is CASSSSTSYNEQFF. The DNA for the CDR3 is TGCGCCAGCAGCTCCTCGACTAGCTACAATGAGCAGTTCTTC. The rearrangement links TRBV5-1 to TRBJ2-1, with D perhaps TRBD2 (6 bases). Per germline, CDR1 SGHRS and CDR2 YFSETQ. This CDR3 has 14 residues. Trimming removed 3 bases at V and 3 bases at J, with 10 bases between.

This clonotype came up a few times. The CDR3 here is CASSFGGSYGYTF. CDR3 in DNA: TGTGCCAGCAGCTTCGGGGGAAGCTATGGCTACACCTTC. The chain recombines TRBV11-2 with TRBJ1-2, with D perhaps TRBD1 (5 bases). The CDR3 is 13 amino acids. The V gene's germline CDR1 is SGHAT and CDR2 FQNNGV. Deletions cut 3 bases from V and 4 bases from J, with 9 bases between.

The chain has TRBV6-5 and TRBJ2-1; 10 bases are shared with TRBD1. V lost 4 bases to trimming and J lost 9 bases; unmatched junction nucleotides: 9. The CDR3 spans 15 residues. Looked up from germline, CDR1 is MNHEY and CDR2 is SVGAGI. CDR3: CASSWGDRGNSEQFF. For the CDR3, the DNA is TGTGCCAGCAGTTGGGGGGACAGGGGAAATAGTGAGCAGTTCTTC.

This clonotype came up a few times. The chain has TRBV4-1 and TRBJ2-2; the D gene is possibly TRBD2 (5 bases). Looked up from germline, CDR1 is MGHRA and CDR2 is YSYEKL. The CDR3 is 17 amino acids. V lost 2 bases, J lost 6 bases, and 19 bases lay in between. The CDR3 nucleotides read TGCGCCAGCAGCCAACCCGGAGGTCGGGGAATCCCCGGGGAGCTGTTTTTT. Protein: CASSQPGGRGIPGELFF.

The gene calls are TRBV18 and TRBJ2-1; 8 nucleotides agree with TRBD1. The CDR3 has 13 amino acids. The germline gives CDR1 KGHSH, CDR2 LQKENI. The V gene end was trimmed by 2 bases and the J gene end by 10 bases; junction bases not matched to a gene: 4. The chain's CDR3 is CASSPETGAEQFF. Here the CDR3 DNA reads TGTGCCAGCTCACCAGAGACAGGGGCCGAGCAGTTCTTC.

This clonotype was found a few times. The genes are TRBV20-1 and TRBJ2-5; 7 bases fit TRBD2. This CDR3 region has 15 residues. Germline values: CDR1 DFQATT, CDR2 SNEGSKA (reference sequence). The J segment lost 5 bases and the V segment lost 2 bases, leaving 11 bases of the junction unmatched. The CDR3 loop reads CSARKGGSVGETQYF. The CDR3 nucleotides read TGCAGTGCTAGAAAGGGCGGGAGTGTTGGCGAGACCCAGTACTTC.

This clonotype appeared a few times. The CDR3: CASSTSRNLESSYNEQFF. The CDR3 DNA reads as TGTGCCAGCAGCACCAGTCGAAATCTAGAAAGCTCCTACAATGAGCAGTTCTTC. This rearrangement joins TRBV9 to TRBJ2-1, with D unclear. V was shortened by 4 bases and J by 0 bases, with 20 bases between the two germline ends. This CDR3 has 18 residues. In germline, CDR1 is SGDLS, CDR2 YYNGEE.

The table lists this clonotype with a few counts. The chain has TRBV7-9 and TRBJ2-7; 10 bases line up with TRBD1. Germline CDR1 reads SEHNR; CDR2 reads FQNEAQ (reference sequence). The V and J ends lost 4 bases and 5 bases, in that order; junction bases with no gene match: 8. This CDR3 is built from 15 residues. The CDR3 sequence is CASSSGGQGIDEQYF. The CDR3 DNA reads TGTGCCAGCAGCTCAGGGGGACAGGGGATAGACGAGCAGTACTTC.

The genes are TRBV27 and TRBJ1-2; TRBD1 matches at 7 bases. The CDR3 is 14 amino acids. CDR1 MNHEY and CDR2 SMNVEV come from the germline V gene (reference sequence). With 3 bases clipped from V and 7 bases from J, the junction kept 8 bases outside the gene matches. The CDR3 loop is CASSLSRQGPGYTF. The DNA of the CDR3 is TGTGCCAGCAGTTTGTCACGACAGGGCCCTGGCTACACCTTC.